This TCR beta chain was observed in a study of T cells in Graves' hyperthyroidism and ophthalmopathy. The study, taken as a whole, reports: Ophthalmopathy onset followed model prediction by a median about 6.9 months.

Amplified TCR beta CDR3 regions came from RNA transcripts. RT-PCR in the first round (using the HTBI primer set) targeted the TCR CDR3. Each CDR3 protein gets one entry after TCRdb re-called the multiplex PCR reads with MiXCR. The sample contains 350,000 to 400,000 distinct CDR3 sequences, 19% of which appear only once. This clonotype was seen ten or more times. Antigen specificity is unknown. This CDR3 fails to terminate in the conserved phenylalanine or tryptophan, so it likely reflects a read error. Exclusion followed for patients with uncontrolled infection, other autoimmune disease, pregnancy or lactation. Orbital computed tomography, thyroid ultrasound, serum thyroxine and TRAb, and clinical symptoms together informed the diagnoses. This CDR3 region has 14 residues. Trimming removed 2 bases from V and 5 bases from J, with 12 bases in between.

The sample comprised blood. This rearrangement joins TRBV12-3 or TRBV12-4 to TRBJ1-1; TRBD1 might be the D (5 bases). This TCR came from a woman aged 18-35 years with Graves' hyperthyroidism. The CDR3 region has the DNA TGTGCCAGCAGTTTACGTCGGGGGATAACTGAAGCTTTCTCT. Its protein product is CASSLRRGITEAFS.